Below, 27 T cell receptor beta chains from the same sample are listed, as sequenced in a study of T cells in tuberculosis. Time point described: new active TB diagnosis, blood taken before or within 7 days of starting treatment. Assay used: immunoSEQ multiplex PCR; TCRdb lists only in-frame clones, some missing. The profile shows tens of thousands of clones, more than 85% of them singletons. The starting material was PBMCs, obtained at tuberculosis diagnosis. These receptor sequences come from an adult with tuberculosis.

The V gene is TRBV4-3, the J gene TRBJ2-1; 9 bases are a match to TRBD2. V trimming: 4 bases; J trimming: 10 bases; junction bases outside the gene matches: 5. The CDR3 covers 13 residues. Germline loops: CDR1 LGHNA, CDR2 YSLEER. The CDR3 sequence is CASSPGLAGEQFF. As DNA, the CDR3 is TGCGCCAGCAGCCCGGGACTAGCCGGAGAGCAGTTCTTC.

CDR3: CASTRWQGNQPQHF. The DNA of the CDR3 is TGTGCCAGCACTCGATGGCAGGGAAATCAGCCCCAGCATTTT. The J gene is TRBJ1-5, the V gene TRBV28, with D possibly TRBD1 on 5 matching bases. Trimming cost V 7 bases and J 4 bases, with 14 bases left between them. The CDR3 length is 14 residues. Germline V CDR1 and CDR2: MDHEN, SYDVKM.

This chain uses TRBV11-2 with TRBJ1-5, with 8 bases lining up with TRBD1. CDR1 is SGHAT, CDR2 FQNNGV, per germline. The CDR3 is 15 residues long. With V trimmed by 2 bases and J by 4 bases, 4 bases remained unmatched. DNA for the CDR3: TGTGCCAGCAGCTTAACAGGGGGTCGGAATCAGCCCCAGCATTTT. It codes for CASSLTGGRNQPQHF.

The CDR3 sequence: CASSARRTTNYGYTF. The CDR3 nucleotides read TGTGCCAGCAGTGCCAGGAGGACTACTAACTATGGCTACACCTTC. The J gene is TRBJ1-2, the V gene TRBV6-5; D remains unclear. The CDR3 contains 15 residues. V was pared by 5 bases and J by 0 bases, with 13 bases between. Germline V CDR1 and CDR2: MNHEY, SVGAGI.

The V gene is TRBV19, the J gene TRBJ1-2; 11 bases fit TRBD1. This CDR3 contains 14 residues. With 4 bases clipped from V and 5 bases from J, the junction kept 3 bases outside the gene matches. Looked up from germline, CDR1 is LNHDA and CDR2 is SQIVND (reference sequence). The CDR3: CASSRDRGKYGYTF. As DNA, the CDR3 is TGTGCCAGTAGTAGGGACAGGGGGAAATATGGCTACACCTTC.

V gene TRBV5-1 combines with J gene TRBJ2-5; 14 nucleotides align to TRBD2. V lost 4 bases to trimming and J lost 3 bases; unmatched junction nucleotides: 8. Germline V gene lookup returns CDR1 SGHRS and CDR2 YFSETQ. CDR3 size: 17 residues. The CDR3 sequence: CASSVTKTSGGEETQYF. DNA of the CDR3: TGCGCCAGCAGCGTTACAAAGACTAGCGGGGGGGAAGAGACCCAGTACTTC.

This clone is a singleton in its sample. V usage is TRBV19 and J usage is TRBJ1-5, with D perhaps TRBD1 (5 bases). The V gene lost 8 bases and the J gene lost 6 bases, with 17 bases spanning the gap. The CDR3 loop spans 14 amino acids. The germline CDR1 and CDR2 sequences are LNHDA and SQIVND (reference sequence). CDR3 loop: CASRPGRGSQPQHF. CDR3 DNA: TGTGCCAGTCGTCCCGGTCGGGGGTCTCAGCCCCAGCATTTT.

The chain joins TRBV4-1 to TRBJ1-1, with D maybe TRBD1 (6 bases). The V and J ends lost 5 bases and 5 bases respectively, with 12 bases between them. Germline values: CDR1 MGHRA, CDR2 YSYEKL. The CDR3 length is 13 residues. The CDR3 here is CASSAQGLTEAFF. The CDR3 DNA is TGCGCCAGCAGCGCACAGGGTTTAACTGAAGCTTTCTTT.

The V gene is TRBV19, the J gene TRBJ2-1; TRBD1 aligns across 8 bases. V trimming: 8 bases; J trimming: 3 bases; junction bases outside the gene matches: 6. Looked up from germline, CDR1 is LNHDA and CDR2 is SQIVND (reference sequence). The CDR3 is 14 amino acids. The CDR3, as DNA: TGTGCCAGTGGGCCCGGGACAGGCTACAATGAGCAGTTCTTC. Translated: CASGPGTGYNEQFF.

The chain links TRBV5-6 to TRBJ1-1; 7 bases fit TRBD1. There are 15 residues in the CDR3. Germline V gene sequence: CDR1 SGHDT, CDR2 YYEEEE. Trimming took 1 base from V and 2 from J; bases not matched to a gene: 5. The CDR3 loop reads CASSLFGTVNTEAFF. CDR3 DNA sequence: TGTGCCAGCAGCTTGTTCGGGACAGTAAACACTGAAGCTTTCTTT.

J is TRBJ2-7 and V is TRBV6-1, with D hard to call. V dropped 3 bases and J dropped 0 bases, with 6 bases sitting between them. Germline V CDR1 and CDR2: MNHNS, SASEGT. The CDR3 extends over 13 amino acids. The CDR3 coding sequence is TGTGCCAGCAGTGAGGCGGACTCCTACGAGCAGTACGTC. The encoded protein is CASSEADSYEQYV.

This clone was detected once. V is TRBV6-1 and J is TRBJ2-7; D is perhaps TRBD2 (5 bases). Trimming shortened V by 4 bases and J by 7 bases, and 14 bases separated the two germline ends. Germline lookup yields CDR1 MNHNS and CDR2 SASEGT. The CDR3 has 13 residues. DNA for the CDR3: TGTGCCAGCAGTGCTACCGGCCGCGGGGAGCAGTACGTC. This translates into CASSATGRGEQYV.

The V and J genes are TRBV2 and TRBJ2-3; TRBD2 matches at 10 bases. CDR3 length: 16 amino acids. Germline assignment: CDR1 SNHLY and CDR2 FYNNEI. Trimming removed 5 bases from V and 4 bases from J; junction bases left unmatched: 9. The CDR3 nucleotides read TGTGCCAGCAGTTCCATAGCGGGGGGCCGCGCAGATACGCAGTATTTT. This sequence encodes CASSSIAGGRADTQYF.

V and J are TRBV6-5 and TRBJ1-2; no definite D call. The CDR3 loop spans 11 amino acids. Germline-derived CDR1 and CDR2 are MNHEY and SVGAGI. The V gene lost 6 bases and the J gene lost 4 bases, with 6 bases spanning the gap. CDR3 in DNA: TGTGCCAGCAGGCGAGGCTATGGCTACACCTTC. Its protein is CASRRGYGYTF.

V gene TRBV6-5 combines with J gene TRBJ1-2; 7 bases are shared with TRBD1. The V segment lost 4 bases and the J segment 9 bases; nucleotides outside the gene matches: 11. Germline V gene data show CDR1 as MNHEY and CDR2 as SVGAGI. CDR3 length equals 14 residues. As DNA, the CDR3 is TGTGCCAGCAGTTCAGACAGGGTCAGTAATAGCTACACCTTC. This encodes CASSSDRVSNSYTF.

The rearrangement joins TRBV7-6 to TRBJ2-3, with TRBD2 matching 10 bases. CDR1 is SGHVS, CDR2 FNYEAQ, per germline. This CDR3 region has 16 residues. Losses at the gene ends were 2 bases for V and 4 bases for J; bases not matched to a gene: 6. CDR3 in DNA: TGTGCCAGCAGCTTAAAGGCCCTAGCGGGGGCAGATACGCAGTATTTT. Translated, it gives CASSLKALAGADTQYF.

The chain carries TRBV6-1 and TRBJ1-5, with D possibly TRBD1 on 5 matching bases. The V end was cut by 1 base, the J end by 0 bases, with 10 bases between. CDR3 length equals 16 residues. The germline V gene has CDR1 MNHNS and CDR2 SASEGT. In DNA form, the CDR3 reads TGTGCCAGCAGTGAAGGGGGGGGAGATAGCAATCAGCCCCAGCATTTT. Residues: CASSEGGGDSNQPQHF.

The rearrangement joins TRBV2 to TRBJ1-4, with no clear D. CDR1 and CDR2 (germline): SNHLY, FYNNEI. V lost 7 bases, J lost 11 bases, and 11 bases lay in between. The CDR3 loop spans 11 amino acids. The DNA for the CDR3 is TGTGCCAGCAACCCTTCGGAGAAACTGTTTTTT. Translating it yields CASNPSEKLFF.

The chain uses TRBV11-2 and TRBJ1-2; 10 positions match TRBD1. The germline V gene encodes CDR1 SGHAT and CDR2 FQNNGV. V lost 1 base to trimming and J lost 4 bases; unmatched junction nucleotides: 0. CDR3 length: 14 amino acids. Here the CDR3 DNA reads TGTGCCAGCAGCTTAGGGACAGGGGGCTATGGCTACACCTTC. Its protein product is CASSLGTGGYGYTF.

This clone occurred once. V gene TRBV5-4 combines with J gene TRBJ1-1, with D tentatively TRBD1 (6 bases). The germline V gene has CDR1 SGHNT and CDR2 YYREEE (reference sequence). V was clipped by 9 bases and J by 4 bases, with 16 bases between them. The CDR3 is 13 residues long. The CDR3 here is CAINRDSSTEAFF. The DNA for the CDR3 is TGTGCCATCAACAGGGATTCCAGCACTGAAGCTTTCTTT.

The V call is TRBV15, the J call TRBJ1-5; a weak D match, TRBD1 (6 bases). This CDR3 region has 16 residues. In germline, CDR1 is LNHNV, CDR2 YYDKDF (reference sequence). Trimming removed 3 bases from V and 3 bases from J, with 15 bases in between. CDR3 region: CATSSPGPGDNQPQHF. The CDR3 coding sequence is TGTGCCACCAGCAGTCCCGGGCCAGGGGACAATCAGCCCCAGCATTTT.

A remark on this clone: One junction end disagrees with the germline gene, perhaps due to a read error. The CDR3, as DNA: TGTGCCAGCAGTGACTCGACAGGGGACCTCCTGGAGCTGTTTTTT. It codes for CASSDSTGDLLELFF. V usage is TRBV6-5 and J usage is TRBJ2-2, with 8 bases fitting TRBD1. Germline V lookup: CDR1 MNHEY, CDR2 SVGAGI. CDR3 length: 15 amino acids.

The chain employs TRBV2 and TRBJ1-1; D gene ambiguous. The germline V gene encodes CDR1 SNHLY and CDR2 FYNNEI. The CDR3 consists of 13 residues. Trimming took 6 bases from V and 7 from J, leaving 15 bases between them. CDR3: CASRELHDFEAFF. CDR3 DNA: TGTGCCAGCAGGGAGCTCCACGATTTTGAAGCTTTCTTT.

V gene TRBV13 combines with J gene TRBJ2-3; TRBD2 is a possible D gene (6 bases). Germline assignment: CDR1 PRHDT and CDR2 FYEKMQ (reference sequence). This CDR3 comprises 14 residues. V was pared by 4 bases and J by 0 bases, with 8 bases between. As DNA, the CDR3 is TGTGCCAGCAGCTCCCGGGGGAGCACAGATACGCAGTATTTT. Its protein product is CASSSRGSTDTQYF.

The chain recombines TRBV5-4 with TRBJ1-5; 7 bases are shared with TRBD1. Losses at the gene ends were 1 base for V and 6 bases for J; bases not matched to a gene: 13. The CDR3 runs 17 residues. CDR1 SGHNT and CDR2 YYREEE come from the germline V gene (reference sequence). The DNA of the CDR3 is TGTGCCAGCAGCTTGACCTTCAAGGGGGCGAGAGTTCAGCCCCAGCATTTT. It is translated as CASSLTFKGARVQPQHF.

The CDR3 coding sequence is TGTGCCAGCACGGCGGATAATTCACCCCTCCACTTT. Protein product: CASTADNSPLHF. This chain joins TRBV6-6 and TRBJ1-6, with unresolved D. Trimming left V 7 bases short and J 5 bases short, with 6 bases between. The length of the CDR3 is 12 residues. Germline assignment: CDR1 MNHNY and CDR2 SVGAGI (reference sequence).

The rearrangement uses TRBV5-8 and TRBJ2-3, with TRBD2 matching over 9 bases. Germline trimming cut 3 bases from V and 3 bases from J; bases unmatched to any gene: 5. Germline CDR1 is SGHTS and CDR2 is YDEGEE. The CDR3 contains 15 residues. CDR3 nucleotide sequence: TGTGCCAGCAGCTGGGGACTAGCAGGGACAGATACGCAGTATTTT. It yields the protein CASSWGLAGTDTQYF.